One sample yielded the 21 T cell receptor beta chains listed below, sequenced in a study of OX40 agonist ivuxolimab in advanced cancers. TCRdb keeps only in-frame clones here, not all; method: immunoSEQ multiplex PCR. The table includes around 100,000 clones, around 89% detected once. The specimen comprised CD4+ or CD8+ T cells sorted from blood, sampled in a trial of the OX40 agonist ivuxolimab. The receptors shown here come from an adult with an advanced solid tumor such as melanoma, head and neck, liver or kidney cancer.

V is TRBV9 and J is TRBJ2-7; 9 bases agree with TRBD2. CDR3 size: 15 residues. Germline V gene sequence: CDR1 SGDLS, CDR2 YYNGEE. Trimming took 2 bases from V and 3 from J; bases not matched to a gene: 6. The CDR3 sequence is CASSVAAGGYYEQYF. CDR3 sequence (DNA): TGTGCCAGCAGCGTCGCGGCGGGAGGGTACTACGAGCAGTACTTC.

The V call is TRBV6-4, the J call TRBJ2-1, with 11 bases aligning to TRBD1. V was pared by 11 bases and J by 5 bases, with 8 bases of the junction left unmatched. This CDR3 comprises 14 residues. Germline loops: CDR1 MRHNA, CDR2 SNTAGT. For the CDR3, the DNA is TGTGCCTCCCGAGGGACAGGGGGACACAATGAGCAGTTCTTC. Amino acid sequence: CASRGTGGHNEQFF.

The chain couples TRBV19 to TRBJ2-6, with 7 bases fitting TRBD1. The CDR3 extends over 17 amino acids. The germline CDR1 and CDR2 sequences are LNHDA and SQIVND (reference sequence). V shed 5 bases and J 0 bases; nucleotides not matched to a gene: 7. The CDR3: CASSGRQGLSGANVLTF. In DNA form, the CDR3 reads TGTGCCAGTAGTGGACGACAGGGTCTCTCTGGGGCCAACGTCCTGACTTTC.

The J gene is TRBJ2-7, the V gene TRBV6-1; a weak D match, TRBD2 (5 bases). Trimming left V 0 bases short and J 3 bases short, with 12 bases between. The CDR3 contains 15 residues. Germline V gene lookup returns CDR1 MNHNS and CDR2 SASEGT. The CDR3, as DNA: TGTGCCAGCAGTGAAGCGGGCTCGGGGTACTACGAGCAGTACTTC. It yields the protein CASSEAGSGYYEQYF.

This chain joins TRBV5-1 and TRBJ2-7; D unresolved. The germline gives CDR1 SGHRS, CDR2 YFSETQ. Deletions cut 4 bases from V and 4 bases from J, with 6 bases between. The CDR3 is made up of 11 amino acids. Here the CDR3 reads CASSGVYEQYF. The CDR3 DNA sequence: TGCGCCAGCAGCGGGGTATACGAGCAGTACTTC.

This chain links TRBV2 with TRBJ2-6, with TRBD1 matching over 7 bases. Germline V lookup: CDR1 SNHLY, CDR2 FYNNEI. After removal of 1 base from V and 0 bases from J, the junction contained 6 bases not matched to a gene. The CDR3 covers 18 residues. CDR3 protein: CASSEVGTAYSGANVLTF. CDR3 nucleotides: TGTGCCAGCAGTGAAGTAGGGACAGCCTACTCTGGGGCCAACGTCCTGACTTTC. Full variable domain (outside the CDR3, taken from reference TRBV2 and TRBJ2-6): EPEVTQTPSHQVTQMGQEVILRCVPISNHLYFYWYRQILGQKVEFLVSFYNNEISEKSEIFDDQFSVERPDGSNFTLKIRSTKLEDSAMYFCASSEVGTAYSGANVLTFGAGSRLTVL.

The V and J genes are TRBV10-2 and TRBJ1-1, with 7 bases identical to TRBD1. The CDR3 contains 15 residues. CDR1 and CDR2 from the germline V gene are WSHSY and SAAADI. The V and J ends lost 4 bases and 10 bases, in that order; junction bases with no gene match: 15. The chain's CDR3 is CASSALGGGIRGAFF. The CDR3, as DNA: TGCGCCAGCAGTGCCCTGGGAGGGGGCATAAGAGGAGCTTTCTTT.

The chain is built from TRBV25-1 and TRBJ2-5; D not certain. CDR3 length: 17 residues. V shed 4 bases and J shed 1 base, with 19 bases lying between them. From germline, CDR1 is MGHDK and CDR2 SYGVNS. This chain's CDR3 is CASSASPLDVLQETQYF. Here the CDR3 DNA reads TGTGCCAGCAGTGCATCCCCCTTAGACGTCCTCCAAGAGACCCAGTACTTC.

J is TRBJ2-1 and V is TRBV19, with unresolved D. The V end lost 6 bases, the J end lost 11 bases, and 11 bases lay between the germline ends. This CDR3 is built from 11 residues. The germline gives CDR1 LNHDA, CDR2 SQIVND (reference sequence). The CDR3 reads CASSERGKQFF. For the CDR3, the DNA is TGTGCCAGTAGCGAAAGAGGCAAGCAGTTCTTC.

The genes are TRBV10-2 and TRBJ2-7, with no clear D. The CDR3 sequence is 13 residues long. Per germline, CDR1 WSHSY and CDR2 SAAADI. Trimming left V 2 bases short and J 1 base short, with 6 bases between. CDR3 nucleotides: TGCGCCAGCAGTGAGAGGGTTTCCTACGAGCAGTACTTC. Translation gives CASSERVSYEQYF.

CDR3 in DNA: TGCGCCAGCAGCCAAGCCGCGGGAGTGGCCACAGATACGCAGTATTTT. Translating it yields CASSQAAGVATDTQYF. This chain connects TRBV4-1 to TRBJ2-3; 7 bases line up with TRBD2. Germline-derived CDR1 and CDR2 are MGHRA and YSYEKL. The CDR3 runs to 16 residues. With V trimmed by 1 base and J by 2 bases, 6 bases remained unmatched.

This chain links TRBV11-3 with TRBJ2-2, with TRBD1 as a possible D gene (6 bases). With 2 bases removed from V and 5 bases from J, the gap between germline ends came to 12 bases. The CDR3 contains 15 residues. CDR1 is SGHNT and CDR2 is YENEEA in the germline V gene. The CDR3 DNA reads TGTGCCAGCAGCTTACGGTCCACAGGGACCGGGGAGCTGTTTTTT. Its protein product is CASSLRSTGTGELFF.

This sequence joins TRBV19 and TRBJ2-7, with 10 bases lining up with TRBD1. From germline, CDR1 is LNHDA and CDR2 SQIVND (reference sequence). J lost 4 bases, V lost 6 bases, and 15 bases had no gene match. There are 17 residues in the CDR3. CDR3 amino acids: CASSPLVMGQGMYEQYF. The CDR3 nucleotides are TGTGCCAGTAGCCCACTTGTCATGGGACAGGGGATGTACGAGCAGTACTTC.

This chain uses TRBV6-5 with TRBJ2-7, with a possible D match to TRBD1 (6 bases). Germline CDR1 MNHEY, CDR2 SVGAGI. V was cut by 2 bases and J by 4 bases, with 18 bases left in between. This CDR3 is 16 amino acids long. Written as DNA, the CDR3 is TGTGCCAGCAGTTACGGGAGACAGGACCTTCCGTACGAGCAGTACTTC. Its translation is CASSYGRQDLPYEQYF.

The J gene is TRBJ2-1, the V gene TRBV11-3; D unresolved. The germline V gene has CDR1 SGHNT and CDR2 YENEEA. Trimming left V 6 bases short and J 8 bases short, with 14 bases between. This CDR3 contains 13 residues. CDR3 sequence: CASSQGPYHEQFF. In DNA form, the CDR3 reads TGTGCCAGCAGTCAAGGCCCTTATCATGAGCAGTTCTTC.

As DNA, the CDR3 is TGTGCCAGCAGTGCCTCTTTGGAGACCCAGTACTTC. Protein product: CASSASLETQYF. V and J are TRBV28 and TRBJ2-5, with D unresolved. V lost 5 bases to trimming and J lost 5 bases, with 9 bases between them. The CDR3 contains 12 residues. Germline CDR1 reads MDHEN; CDR2 reads SYDVKM.

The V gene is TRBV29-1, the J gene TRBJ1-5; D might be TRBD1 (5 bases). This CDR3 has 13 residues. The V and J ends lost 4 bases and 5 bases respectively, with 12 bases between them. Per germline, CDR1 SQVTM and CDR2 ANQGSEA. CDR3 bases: TGCAGCGTTGGAGGAGGGGAGCATCAGCCCCAGCATTTT. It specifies CSVGGGEHQPQHF.

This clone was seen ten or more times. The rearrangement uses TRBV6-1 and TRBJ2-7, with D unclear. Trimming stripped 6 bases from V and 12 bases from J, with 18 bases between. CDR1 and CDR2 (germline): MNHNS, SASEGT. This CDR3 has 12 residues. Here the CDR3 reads CASSKEIGLPYF. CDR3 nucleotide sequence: TGTGCCAGCAGCAAAGAGATCGGGCTCCCGTACTTC.

The CDR3 loop reads CASSSRQGGNNEQFF. CDR3 nucleotides: TGTGCCAGCAGCTCCCGGCAGGGCGGTAACAATGAGCAGTTCTTC. The chain combines TRBV7-8 with TRBJ2-1; D might be TRBD1 (5 bases). The CDR3 is made up of 15 amino acids. V lost 4 bases and J lost 5, with 15 bases in between. CDR1 and CDR2 (germline): SGHVS, FQNEAQ.

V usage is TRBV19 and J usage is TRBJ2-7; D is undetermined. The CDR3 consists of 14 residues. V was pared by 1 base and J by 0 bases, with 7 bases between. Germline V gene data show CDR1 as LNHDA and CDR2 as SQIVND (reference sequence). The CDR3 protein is CASSIVVSSYEQYF. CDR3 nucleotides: TGTGCCAGTAGTATAGTAGTTAGCTCCTACGAGCAGTACTTC.

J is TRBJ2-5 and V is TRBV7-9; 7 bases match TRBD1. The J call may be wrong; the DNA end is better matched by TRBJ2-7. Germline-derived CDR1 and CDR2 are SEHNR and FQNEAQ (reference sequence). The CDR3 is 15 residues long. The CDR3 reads CASSYNRDRVYEQYF. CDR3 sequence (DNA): TGTGCCAGCAGCTACAACCGGGACAGAGTCTACGAGCAGTACTTC.